This is a list of T cell receptor beta chains from one sample in a study of cytomegalovirus exposure and HLA in healthy donors. Data came from immunoSEQ multiplex PCR; TCRdb stores just in-frame clones and leaves some out. The sample has approximately 150,000 clones, under 90% seen once. The specimen sequenced was PBMCs. Every receptor here comes from a man aged 35 to 55 in good health and CMV-seronegative. CDR3s include the opening cysteine and the closing phenylalanine or tryptophan. Fields, in order: clone size, J gene, V gene, D gene, CDR3 DNA, CDR3 protein. A D gene is named only where the DNA matches it firmly. Clone size is shown for a subset of rows, as once, few, many or a class of expanded clone.

NA	TRBJ1-1	TRBV15	TRBD1	TGTGCCATTCAGACAGGGGTTCAGTTGAACACTGAAGCTTTCTTT	CAIQTGVQLNTEAFF
NA	TRBJ2-7	TRBV10-1	NA	TGCGCCAGCAGTGAGAAGGCCTACTACGAGCAGTACTTC	CASSEKAYYEQYF
NA	TRBJ1-3	TRBV6-6	NA	TGTGCCACCGTTCACAGGAGCTCTGGAAACACCATATATTTT	CATVHRSSGNTIYF
NA	TRBJ2-5	TRBV7-2	TRBD2	TGTGCCAGCAGCTTAGCCGGGGGGGGAGAGACCCAGTACTTC	CASSLAGGGETQYF
NA	TRBJ1-1	TRBV19	TRBD1	TGTGCCAGTAGTAGGAAGGGGGCGCAGGCCACTGAAGCTTTCTTT	CASSRKGAQATEAFF
NA	TRBJ2-3	TRBV21-1	NA	TGTGCCAGCAAAGGGACTAGCGGCACAGATACGCAGTATTTT	CASKGTSGTDTQYF
NA	TRBJ1-1	TRBV4-2	NA	TGTGCCAGCAGCCAAGATCAGACAGACGAAGCTTTCTTT	CASSQDQTDEAFF
NA	TRBJ1-6	TRBV5-4	NA	TGTGCCAGCAGCTTCTTATCTGTTAATTCACCCCTCCACTTT	CASSFLSVNSPLHF
NA	TRBJ1-6	TRBV30	NA	TGTGCCTGGAGTAGGAGGGGCTGGAATTCACCCCTCCACTTT	CAWSRRGWNSPLHF
NA	TRBJ2-5	TRBV6-5	NA	TGTGCCAGCAGTTACTCTCGGAGCAGGGGCGGGGAGACCCAGTACTTC	CASSYSRSRGGETQYF
NA	TRBJ1-2	TRBV29-1	TRBD1	TGCAGCGTTGAAGTTAGGGGACAGATTTATGGCTACACCTTC	CSVEVRGQIYGYTF
NA	TRBJ2-5	TRBV5-8	TRBD2	TGTGCCAGCAGCTTGTTGCTAGCGGGGCTCCTGAGAGAGACCCAGTACTTC	CASSLLLAGLLRETQYF
NA	TRBJ1-5	TRBV10-1	TRBD1	TGCGCCAGCAGTGGGGGGAAGACAGGGGCGCTCTCCCCCCAGCATTTT	CASSGGKTGALSPQHF
NA	TRBJ1-4	TRBV7-9	NA	TGTGCCAGCAGCTTGGGGGGTGAAAAACTGTTTTTT	CASSLGGEKLFF
NA	TRBJ1-4	TRBV7-8	NA	TGTGCCAGCAGCTTAGGACACAGGAATGAAAAACTGTTTTTT	CASSLGHRNEKLFF
few	TRBJ1-1	TRBV28	NA	TGTGCCAGCAGCTCCGGGGGGTACGACACTGAAGCTTTCTTT	CASSSGGYDTEAFF